This is a list of T cell receptor beta chains from one sample in a study of breast tumors, draining lymph nodes, adjacent tissues. TCRdb reprocessed the multiplex PCR reads via MiXCR and lists one record per CDR3 protein. Of under 75,000 distinct CDR3 sequences in the sample, around three fifths were seen once. The specimen was breast tumor tissue. Receptors originate from a female donor with breast cancer. Some clones in this sample may be carry-over from other donors' samples. The CDR3 runs from the conserved cysteine through the conserved F or W. Each record gives: V gene, clone size, D gene, J gene, CDR3 DNA, CDR3 protein. D genes are given only for firm matches. Clone sizes are given selectively: once, few, many, or a class where the clone is expanded.

>TRBV27|many|TRBD2|TRBJ2-3
TGTGCCAGCAGCAGACTAGCGGACCGCACAGATACGCAGTATTTT
CASSRLADRTDTQYF
>TRBV7-2|many|TRBD1|TRBJ1-2
TGTGCCAGCAGCCATGGGACAGGCCTTTCCTATGGCTACACCTTC
CASSHGTGLSYGYTF
>TRBV7-2|many|NA|TRBJ2-2
TGTGCCAGCAGCTATTACACCGGGGAGCTGTTTTTT
CASSYYTGELFF
>TRBV7-9|few|NA|TRBJ1-4
TGTGCCAGCAGCTTCACCTCTAGCGGGAATGAAAAACTGTTTTTT
CASSFTSSGNEKLFF
>TRBV7-6|NA|TRBD2|TRBJ2-1
TGTGCCAGCAGCTTAAGAACTAGCGGGGGTAACAATGAGCAGTTCTTC
CASSLRTSGGNNEQFF
>TRBV20-1|NA|TRBD2|TRBJ2-5
TGCAGTCAGACTAGCTTGGAGACCCAGTCCTTC
CSQTSLETQSF
>TRBV7-3|NA|NA|TRBJ2-5
TGTGCCAGCAGCTTGCAGGGCACCGGGGAGACCCAGTACTTC
CASSLQGTGETQYF
>TRBV6-5|many|NA|TRBJ1-5
TGTGCCAGCAGTTACGATGGTAATCAGCCCCAGCATTTT
CASSYDGNQPQHF
>TRBV15|NA|TRBD1|TRBJ2-7
TGCGCCACCAGCAGAGAACAGGGGAGAAACGAGCAGTACTTC
CATSREQGRNEQYF
>TRBV6-1|NA|NA|TRBJ1-2
TGTGCCAGCAGGTTAGGGGGGCTCAGGAGTAACTATGGCTACACCTTC
CASRLGGLRSNYGYTF
>TRBV6-6|NA|TRBD1|TRBJ2-3
TGTGCCAGCAGCCGATCGGACAGGGGGGAGACAGATACGCAGTATTTT
CASSRSDRGETDTQYF
>TRBV7-9|NA|NA|TRBJ1-5
TGTGCCAGCAGCTTAGAGTGGGGGGGGTACCAGCCCCAGCATTTT
CASSLEWGGYQPQHF
>TRBV6-1|once|TRBD1|TRBJ1-5
TGTGCCAGCCGAAAGGACAGGGTGGAAAATCAGCCCCGGCATTTT
CASRKDRVENQPRHF
>TRBV7-9|NA|TRBD1|TRBJ1-2
TGTGCCAGCAGCTTACTCGGGCAGGGGGCAGGCTACACCTTC
CASSLLGQGAGYTF
>TRBV29-1|many|NA|TRBJ2-1
TGCAGCGTTGGGATGGGGTATAGCTCCTACAATGAGCAGTTCTTC
CSVGMGYSSYNEQFF
>TRBV10-1|few|TRBD1|TRBJ2-2
TGCGCCAGCAGTGATATCCCCCTTTTTCTCCCGGGACAGGGGAACACCGGGGAGCTGTTTTTT
CASSDIPLFLPGQGNTGELFF
>TRBV19|NA|TRBD2|TRBJ2-1
TGTGCCAGTAGTCCGGGACTAGCGGGAGGTCTCAATGAGCAGTTCTTC
CASSPGLAGGLNEQFF
>TRBV4-1|once|TRBD2|TRBJ2-5
TGCGCCAGCAGCCAAGTGTGGCTAGCGGGGGGCATTATTCAAGAGACCCAGTACTTC
CASSQVWLAGGIIQETQYF
>TRBV7-6|NA|TRBD2|TRBJ2-2
TGTGCCAGCCGGGGAAGACTAGCGGGAGAGACCGGGGAGCTGTTTTTT
CASRGRLAGETGELFF
>TRBV20-1|NA|NA|TRBJ2-3
TGCAGTGTTGGATTGGTTGATACGCAGTATTTT
CSVGLVDTQYF
>TRBV19|NA|NA|TRBJ1-2
TGTGCCAGTACCACCGGAGACGGATGGGGCTACACCTTC
CASTTGDGWGYTF
>TRBV7-8|NA|NA|TRBJ1-6
TGTGCCAGCAGCTTCGGACGGTCGAATTCACCCCTCCACTTT
CASSFGRSNSPLHF
>TRBV20-1|NA|NA|TRBJ1-4
TGCAGTGCTAGATCCCCCGGCGGGGGGGTGGGCGAAAAACTGTTTTTT
CSARSPGGGVGEKLFF
>TRBV19|NA|NA|TRBJ2-3
TGTGCGACGGGACCGCAGTTCACAGATACGCAGTATTTT
CATGPQFTDTQYF
>TRBV6-4|once|NA|TRBJ1-2
TGTGCCAGCAGTGAATCGGGACATGCTAACTATGGCTACACCTTC
CASSESGHANYGYTF
>TRBV7-2|NA|TRBD1|TRBJ1-5
TGTGCCAGCAGCTTAGTACCGACAGGGATACAGCCCCAGCATTTT
CASSLVPTGIQPQHF
>TRBV4-3|NA|NA|TRBJ2-5
TGCGCCAGCAGCCAAGAGACAGTCGAGACCCAGTACTTC
CASSQETVETQYF
>TRBV19|many|NA|TRBJ2-5
TGTGCCAGTAGTATGCGCCCTGCTATGGGAGAGACCCAGTACTTC
CASSMRPAMGETQYF